The sequence of this T cell receptor (beta chain) was determined in a study of T cell responses to AZD1222 COVID-19 vaccine. Study summary: Pooling of second doses given at about 4 or about 12 weeks was done. Study results and caveats: Baseline seropositivity characterized only a handful of AZD1222 recipients. Samples come after the peak T cell response, not at day 14.

In germline, CDR1 is SGHRS, CDR2 YFSETQ. The CDR3 extends over 13 amino acids. V was trimmed by 0 bases and J by 6 bases, leaving 8 bases between them. The method was immunoSEQ multiplex PCR; TCRdb's version includes in-frame clones alone and lacks a portion of them. Of approximately 85,000 clones in the sample, about 86% were seen once. Points on this clone: Its antigen is not known.

The chain uses TRBV5-1 and TRBJ2-3; D not certain. The sequence came from an adult in good health. The starting material was peripheral blood, obtained on day 0 of AZD1222 vaccination. In nucleotides, the CDR3 is TGCGCCAGCAGCTTGGCCGGGTCGGATACGCAGTATTTT. Its translation is CASSLAGSDTQYF.